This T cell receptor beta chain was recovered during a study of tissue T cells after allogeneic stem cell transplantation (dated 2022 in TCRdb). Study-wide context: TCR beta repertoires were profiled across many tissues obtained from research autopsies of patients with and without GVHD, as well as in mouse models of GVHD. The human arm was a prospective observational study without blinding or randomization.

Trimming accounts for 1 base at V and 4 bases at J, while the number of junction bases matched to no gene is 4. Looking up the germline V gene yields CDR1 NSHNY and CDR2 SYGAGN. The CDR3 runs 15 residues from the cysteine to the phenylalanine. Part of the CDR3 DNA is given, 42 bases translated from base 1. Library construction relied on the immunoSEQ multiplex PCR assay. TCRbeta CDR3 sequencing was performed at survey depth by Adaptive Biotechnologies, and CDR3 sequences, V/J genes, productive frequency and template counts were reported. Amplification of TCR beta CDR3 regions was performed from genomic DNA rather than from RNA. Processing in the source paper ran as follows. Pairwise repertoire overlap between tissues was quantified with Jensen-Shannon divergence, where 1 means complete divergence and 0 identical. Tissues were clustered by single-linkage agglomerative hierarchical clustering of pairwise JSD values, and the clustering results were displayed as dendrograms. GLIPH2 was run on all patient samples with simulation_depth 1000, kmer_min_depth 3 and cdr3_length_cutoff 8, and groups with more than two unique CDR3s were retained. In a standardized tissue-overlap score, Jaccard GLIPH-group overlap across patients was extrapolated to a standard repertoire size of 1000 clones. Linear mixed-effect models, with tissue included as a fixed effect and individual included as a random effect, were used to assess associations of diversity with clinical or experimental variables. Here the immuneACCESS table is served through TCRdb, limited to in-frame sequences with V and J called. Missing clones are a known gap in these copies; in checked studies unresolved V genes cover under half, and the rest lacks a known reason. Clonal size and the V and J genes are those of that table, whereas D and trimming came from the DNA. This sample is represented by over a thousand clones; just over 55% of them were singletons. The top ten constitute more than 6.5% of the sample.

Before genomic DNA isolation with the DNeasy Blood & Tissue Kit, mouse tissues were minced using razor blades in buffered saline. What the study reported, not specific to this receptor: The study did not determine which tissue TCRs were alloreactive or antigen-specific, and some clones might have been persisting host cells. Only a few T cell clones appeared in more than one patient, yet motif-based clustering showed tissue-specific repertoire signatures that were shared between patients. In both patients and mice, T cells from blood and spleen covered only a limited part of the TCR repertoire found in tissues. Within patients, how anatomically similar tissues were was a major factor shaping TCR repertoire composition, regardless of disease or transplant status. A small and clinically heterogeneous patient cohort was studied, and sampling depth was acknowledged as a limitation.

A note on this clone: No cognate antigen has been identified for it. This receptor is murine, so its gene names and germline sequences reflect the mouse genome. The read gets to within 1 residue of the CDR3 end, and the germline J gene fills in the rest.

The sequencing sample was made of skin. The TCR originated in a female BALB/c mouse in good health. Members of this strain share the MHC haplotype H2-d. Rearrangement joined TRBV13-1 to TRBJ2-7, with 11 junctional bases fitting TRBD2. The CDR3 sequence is CASSDKLGGPYEQYF. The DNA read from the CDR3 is TGTGCCAGCAGTGATAAACTGGGGGGGCCTTATGAACAGTAC.